The following is a T cell receptor (beta chain) sequence with its context. The antigen this receptor binds is unknown. No base quality information exists; no much larger clone differs at one position. The CDR3 covers 14 residues, taking in both the cysteine and the phenylalanine. Of all the DNA, just the CDR3 is kept, 42 bases in frame from base 1. CDR1 SNHLY and CDR2 FYNNEI were looked up in the germline V gene. The V end gives up 4 bases and the J end 3 bases, leaving 1 base in the junction not matched to a gene. This entry belongs to a study of cytomegalovirus exposure and HLA in healthy donors (dated by TCRdb to about 2017). General notes on the study: An earlier analysis of several hundred of the donors reported about 280 Gb of sequence data and 117 million unique TCR beta sequences obtained from around 190 million T cells. An early release covering roughly 640 HLA-typed donors comprised approximately 300 gigabases of sequencing data and tens of millions of unique TCR sequences. Rather than drawing on any new phenotypic data, the later analysis identified candidate immune exposures from TCR beta sequences and the way those sequences occurred across donors. The study aimed to test whether signatures of past pathogen exposure could be identified by cataloging public T cell receptors. A later genetic analysis used genome-wide SNP genotypes for about 60% of the roughly 700 donors, treating that subset as a discovery cohort. The study used immunosequencing to profile the T cell repertoires of hundreds of subjects and linked those repertoires to cytomegalovirus serostatus. Of the roughly 400 genotyped donors, 65% to 90% were placed in the genetic ancestry cluster associated with self-reported Caucasian donors. Donor age, sex, ethnicity and CMV serostatus were compiled together with the repertoire data. To predict cytomegalovirus infection status, the study combined high-throughput TCR immunosequencing, statistical association of individual TCRs with disease status, and machine learning. Among 398 genotyped donors of the cohort, an average of about 240,000 unique TCR beta nucleotide sequences were sequenced per donor, roughly a sixth of them non-productive. Because of strong linkage in the cohort, four or five DR-DQ haplotypes were treated as single units for association and clustering. Typing coverage varied by locus: roughly 629-640 donors for A, B, C, DRB1 and DQB1; approximately 500 for DQA1; 606 for DPA1; under 490 for DPB1. Besides the first cohort of approximately 670 subjects, a separate validation cohort made up of 120 different subjects was used. Both class I and class II loci were covered by HLA typing, at four-digit resolution. To study patterns of TCR occurrence, a later analysis re-analyzed previously published TCR beta repertoires from 600 to 750 donors and added high-resolution HLA genotyping. All discovery cohort repertoires had been generated on a single sequencing platform. To decide whether each TCR beta V gene segment behaved as functional or pseudogenic, an earlier analysis of fewer than 750 of the donors relied on high-throughput TCR beta sequencing.

Results the study describes overall, beyond this receptor: Assigning TCR associations to individual alleles was difficult when HLA alleles, especially DR and DQ, strongly co-occurred. Because some donors lacked HLA typing at each locus, the association tests relied only on the typed subset. Cytomegalovirus status was reported to be diagnosed by the classifier with high specificity and sensitivity in both the original and validation cohorts. A further reported finding was that TCR beta sequences accurately predicted the HLA-A and HLA-B alleles for most subjects in the first cohort. A cluster of highly shared sequence variants was judged likely to be a technical artifact of the sequencing pipeline. Only TCR beta chains were sequenced in this cohort, and the absence of alpha or paired-chain data limited detectable features. At a false discovery rate of 0.05, a later analysis linked about 17,000 TCR beta sequences to specific HLA alleles. A later analysis found that HLA-associated TCR beta chains were more clonally expanded and had lower generation probabilities than equally common non-associated chains. Roughly uniform sequencing depth across donors was assumed in presence/absence analyses, although this assumption may not hold. Correlated functional status among segregating V segments might be attributable to linkage disequilibrium, but an unknown experimental factor could not be ruled out. Most TCR sequences were seen in very few donors, while some public TCRs were found in many individuals. A total of roughly 160 TCR beta chains were listed by the study as associated with cytomegalovirus. In vitro tests confirmed that three of the cytomegalovirus-associated TCR beta chains recognize cytomegalovirus antigens. In a later analysis, TCR association rates were found to vary across HLA loci, with the most associated TCRs seen for DRB1 alleles and the fewest for HLA-C alleles. A later genetic analysis associated a missense DCLRE1C variant with V-gene and J-gene trimming of TCR beta chains, and an independent cohort replicated the association. It was suggested by the authors that the approach could potentially be generalized to other disease states and immunological phenotypes. In an earlier analysis of about 540 of the donors, most TCR beta V segments were observed in productive rearrangements about 87% or about 30% of the time, broadly matching IMGT annotations. Several of the top co-occurrence clusters appeared to be linked to parvovirus B19, influenza, CMV and Epstein-Barr virus, according to a later analysis. For the cohort, immune exposure information was limited to CMV serostatus. Because counts were too low, seventeen rarely observed V segments, including chromosome 9 orphons, were excluded from the earlier analysis of several hundred of the donors. A later analysis found that most CMV-associated TCR beta chains appeared HLA-restricted, with HLA associations seemingly driven largely by CMV exposure. In a later genetic analysis, fewer N-insertions in productive TCRs were reported among donors in an Asian-associated ancestry cluster than the approximately 670-donor mean. The 87-base-pair reads could not distinguish some IMGT-functional V segments, including TRBV6-2 and TRBV6-3, so those segments were excluded.

Library preparation used the immunoSEQ multiplex PCR assay. For the multiplex PCR, a mixture combining 60 forward primers for TCR Vbeta segments and 13 reverse primers for TCR Jbeta segments was used. The CDR3 region of rearranged TCR beta genes was amplified from genomic DNA by a multiplex PCR assay. Amplified TCR beta libraries were sequenced as 87-base-pair reads on the Illumina HiSeq System. On the authors' methods: In a later analysis, roughly 80 million unique TCR beta chains were counted across the 500 to 700 repertoires, and around 11 million of these chains were shared by at least two donors. Raw reads were error-corrected and collapsed into unique sequences by a nearest-neighbor algorithm in which closely related sequences were merged to remove PCR and sequencing errors. CDR3 sequences were aligned to IMGT reference sequences to assign V, D and J gene segments. For a sequence to be retained, at least a six-nucleotide match to both a V gene segment and a J gene segment was required. Rearrangements were classified as productive when the CDR3 lacked stop codons and remained in frame with V and J, and all other rearrangements were classified as non-productive. CDR3 was defined according to IMGT convention as the region running from the second conserved V-encoded cysteine to the conserved J-encoded phenylalanine. The earlier analysis of some 540 of the donors excluded any sequence lacking an unambiguous match to a single V gene segment. In an earlier analysis of around 590 of the donors, a V segment was called functional when productive rearrangements were above 56.7%, and segregating when the standard deviation between donors exceeded 5%. A statistical classification framework was developed to diagnose cytomegalovirus status using the catalog of TCR beta chain sequences. V and J gene assignment, in a later analysis, came from comparing TCR nucleotide sequences with IMGT/GENE-DB human TR gene sequences. The TCRdist pipeline was used in a later analysis to assign CDR3 sequences and most-parsimonious VDJ recombination scenarios. In a later analysis, each TCR beta chain was defined by its CDR3 amino acid sequence together with its V-gene family, and reads without a unique V-gene family were excluded. In a later analysis, 450 to 600 highly shared, low-generation-probability nucleotide sequences were removed to address suspected cross-contamination and a sequencing artifact. For each public chain, a later analysis derived a clonal expansion index from normalized ranks of inferred template counts within each repertoire. In a later analysis, generation probabilities were computed using a VDJ recombination model fitted to out-of-frame rearrangements, and the results were checked against IGoR. Hypergeometric tests were used in a later analysis to score TCR-TCR, TCR-HLA and TCR-CMV co-occurrence, with a repertoire-size bias correction applied to the TCR pairs. A later analysis estimated false discovery rates by permuting HLA or CMV assignments 20 times. In a later analysis, co-occurring TCRs were grouped with DBSCAN, and TCRdist sequence similarity was added when clustering was performed within HLA-allele-positive subsets. Repertoires with fewer than 30,000 or more than 120,000 public chains were left out of co-occurrence clustering, as were five repertoires with anomalous nucleotide sharing. TCRdb provides this immuneACCESS table in a form limited to in-frame rearrangements. Some clones are lacking; in checked studies, under half of them reflect an unresolved V gene, and why the rest are absent is not known. From that table come the V and J calls and clone size; the DNA was used to work out D and trimming. Across this sample there are under 150,000 clones, with approximately 64% seen only once. The ten biggest clones cover 2% to 3% of the sample.

In total, 630 or so healthy bone marrow donors made up the cohort. All cohort members were sampled while nominally healthy, although unrecorded immune exposures were likely present. The donor tested CMV seronegative, placing the donor among the 350 to 400 seronegative members of the cohort. A peripheral blood sample was collected from each donor, and TCR beta sequencing was performed on peripheral blood mononuclear cells. Genomic DNA was extracted from the blood cell samples with the Qiagen DNeasy Blood Extraction Kit. This chain is built from TRBV2 and TRBJ2-5, with 11 junctional bases fitting TRBD1. The sample consisted of PBMCs. This receptor was taken from a woman aged 40 to 49 in good health and CMV-seronegative. The CDR3: CASSGTGGKETQYF. The DNA sequence follows: TGTGCCAGCAGTGGGACAGGGGGCAAAGAGACCCAGTACTTC.